One and the same sample provided the 13 T cell receptor beta chains below, sequenced in a study of T cell changes during pregnancy in multiple sclerosis. Here immunoSEQ multiplex PCR was the method, and the copy in TCRdb shows in-frame clones only, minus some. Seen here are under 100,000 clones, less than 95% observed once, and the top ten hold roughly 2.5%. Sequencing used peripheral blood, obtained in the third trimester of pregnancy. Every receptor here comes from a female donor with multiple sclerosis, enrolled in a pregnancy study.

J is TRBJ1-4 and V is TRBV7-6; 7 nucleotides line up with TRBD1. The germline gives CDR1 SGHVS, CDR2 FNYEAQ. The CDR3 loop spans 14 amino acids. With 7 bases clipped from V and 5 bases from J, the junction kept 7 bases outside the gene matches. The CDR3 DNA is TGTGCCAGCACCCCTGACAGGGCAAATGAAAAACTGTTTTTT. The encoded protein is CASTPDRANEKLFF.

The chain couples TRBV7-6 to TRBJ2-7; no clear D. The CDR3 covers 12 residues. V shed 3 bases and J shed 6 bases, with 9 bases lying between them. CDR1 is SGHVS, CDR2 FNYEAQ, per germline. CDR3 sequence reads: CASSFEEVEQYF. The CDR3 bases are TGTGCCAGCAGCTTTGAGGAAGTCGAGCAGTACTTC.

The chain combines TRBV7-3 with TRBJ2-7; 9 positions agree with TRBD2. With V trimmed by 4 bases and J by 0 bases, 4 bases remained unmatched. The CDR3 spans 15 residues. Germline V gene data show CDR1 as SGHTA and CDR2 as FQGTGA. The CDR3 DNA reads TGTGCCAGCAGCTCTAGCGGGGCGGCCTCCTACGAGCAGTACTTC. Translation gives CASSSSGAASYEQYF.

The chain couples TRBV5-1 to TRBJ2-1; D possibly corresponds to TRBD2 (7 bases). V was clipped by 0 bases and J by 1 base, with 8 bases between them. Germline V gene data show CDR1 as SGHRS and CDR2 as YFSETQ. CDR3 length: 15 residues. CDR3 residues: CASSLEGGSYNEQFF. DNA for the CDR3: TGCGCCAGCAGCTTGGAGGGGGGGTCCTACAATGAGCAGTTCTTC.

The V and J genes are TRBV27 and TRBJ2-3, with 11 bases matching TRBD1. CDR1 MNHEY and CDR2 SMNVEV come from the germline V gene (reference sequence). J gave up 5 bases and V 6 bases, and 13 bases lay outside the gene matches. The CDR3 spans 17 residues. The CDR3 bases are TGTGCCAGCAGCCCTGGCGCTGGACAGGGGGCAGGAGATACGCAGTATTTT. Protein product: CASSPGAGQGAGDTQYF.

V and J are TRBV2 and TRBJ2-7; TRBD2 matches 16 bases. Germline CDR1 reads SNHLY; CDR2 reads FYNNEI. J lost 5 bases, V lost 9 bases, and 4 bases had no gene match. The CDR3 has 14 residues. The CDR3 is CARGLAGGPDEQYF. The CDR3 DNA reads TGTGCCAGGGGACTAGCGGGGGGGCCGGACGAGCAGTACTTC.

The V and J genes are TRBV10-1 and TRBJ1-6, with TRBD1 matching 8 bases. Trimming cost V 3 bases and J 6 bases; bases outside gene matches: 7. Germline-derived CDR1 and CDR2 are WNHNN and SYGVQD (reference sequence). The CDR3 runs to 16 residues. The CDR3 DNA reads TGCGCCAGCAGTGATGCGACAGGGGAAGGTAATTCACCCCTCCACTTT. Protein: CASSDATGEGNSPLHF.

The chain recombines TRBV9 with TRBJ2-1, with D possibly matching TRBD2 (6 bases). Germline V gene sequence: CDR1 SGDLS, CDR2 YYNGEE. V lost 3 bases, J lost 0 bases, and 13 bases lay in between. This CDR3 contains 16 residues. The CDR3 coding sequence is TGTGCCAGCAGCGAGACGGACTACCCCTCCTACAATGAGCAGTTCTTC. Translation: CASSETDYPSYNEQFF.

The chain is built from TRBV7-2 and TRBJ2-2, with 8 bases fitting TRBD1. V lost 2 bases, J lost 9 bases, and 5 bases stayed unmatched. The germline CDR1 and CDR2 sequences are SGHTA and FQGNSA. There are 14 residues in the CDR3. CDR3 bases: TGTGCCAGCAGCTTAATGCAGGGGGCCCGGGAGCTGTTTTTT. Amino acids: CASSLMQGARELFF.

This clone was seen a handful of times. CDR3 nucleotide sequence: TGTGCCAGCGGAGAACGGACAGGGCAGTCATACGAGCAGTACTTC. Amino acids: CASGERTGQSYEQYF. The genes are TRBV5-5 and TRBJ2-7; TRBD1 aligns across 8 bases. The CDR3 has 15 amino acids. The V and J ends lost 7 bases and 4 bases, in that order; junction bases with no gene match: 13. Per germline, CDR1 SGHKS and CDR2 YYEKEE (reference sequence).

This clone is a singleton in its sample. The chain has TRBV27 and TRBJ2-2, with D possibly being TRBD1 (6 bases). CDR3 size: 16 residues. Between the trimmed V and J ends, which lost 5 bases and 6 bases, there was a span of 19 bases. Germline CDR1 MNHEY, CDR2 SMNVEV (reference sequence). This CDR3 is CASSPSWGQEAGELFF. The CDR3 DNA sequence: TGTGCCAGCAGTCCCTCCTGGGGGCAGGAGGCCGGGGAGCTGTTTTTT.

This sequence joins TRBV5-4 and TRBJ2-7; D is unclear. The germline CDR1 and CDR2 sequences are SGHNT and YYREEE (reference sequence). The CDR3 consists of 13 residues. The V gene lost 2 bases and the J gene lost 5 bases, with 11 bases spanning the gap. The CDR3 DNA follows: TGTGCCAGCAGCTTCGCAGAATTCAACGAGCAGTACTTC. Protein product: CASSFAEFNEQYF.

This chain links TRBV6-1 with TRBJ2-6; unclear D gene. The germline gives CDR1 MNHNS, CDR2 SASEGT. V was pared by 1 base and J by 2 bases, with 6 bases between. There are 15 residues in the CDR3. Written as DNA, the CDR3 is TGTGCCAGCAGTGAAGTCAGGCCTGGGGCCAACGTCCTGACTTTC. Encoded protein: CASSEVRPGANVLTF.